The 19 T cell receptor beta chains given below trace back to one sample, sequenced in a study of patients and donors after allogeneic stem cell transplantation. One entry per CDR3 protein results from TCRdb running MiXCR on the RT-PCR reads. The sample includes about 160,000 distinct CDR3 sequences, approximately 24% of them seen just once. Input material: blood, either unsorted or a sorted T cell fraction (not recorded which). The source is a human donor who was either an allogeneic HSCT recipient or a stem cell or donor lymphocyte infusion donor (not recorded which). It is not recorded whose cells these are; they may come from a transplant donor.

The rearrangement uses TRBV7-2 and TRBJ2-7; 9 nucleotides line up with TRBD2. The ends lost 2 bases at V and 0 bases at J; junction bases unmatched: 2. CDR1 SGHTA and CDR2 FQGNSA come from the germline V gene. The CDR3 length is 15 residues. The CDR3 region has the DNA TGTGCCAGCAGCTTATCGACTAGCGGCTCCTACGAGCAGTACTTC. It codes for CASSLSTSGSYEQYF.

This clonotype has only a few counts. J is TRBJ1-1 and V is TRBV7-9; no clear D gene. Between the trimmed V and J ends, which lost 1 base and 2 bases, there was a span of 8 bases. The CDR3 extends over 14 amino acids. The germline CDR1 and CDR2 sequences are SEHNR and FQNEAQ (reference sequence). CDR3 region: CASSLVLANTEAFF. CDR3 coding DNA: TGTGCCAGCAGCTTAGTTCTAGCTAACACTGAAGCTTTCTTT.

The chain recombines TRBV2 with TRBJ2-5; 14 nucleotides match TRBD2. The CDR3 sequence is 15 residues long. Germline V gene data show CDR1 as SNHLY and CDR2 as FYNNEI. Unmatched junction bases numbered 3, after V lost 7 bases and J lost 2 bases. As DNA, the CDR3 is TGTGCCAGCATAGGACTAGCGGGAGGACAAGAGACCCAGTACTTC. Translation: CASIGLAGGQETQYF. Full variable domain (missing parts from reference TRBV2 and TRBJ2-5): EPEVTQTPSHQVTQMGQEVILRCVPISNHLYFYWYRQILGQKVEFLVSFYNNEISEKSEIFDDQFSVERPDGSNFTLKIRSTKLEDSAMYFCASIGLAGGQETQYFGPGTRLLVL.

This clonotype was detected only a few times. V is TRBV12-3 or TRBV12-4 and J is TRBJ1-1, with unresolved D. Between the trimmed V and J ends, which lost 7 bases and 0 bases, there was a span of 9 bases. CDR3 size: 13 residues. CDR3 sequence: CASNPALNTEAFF. CDR3 nucleotide sequence: TGTGCCAGCAATCCGGCACTGAACACTGAAGCTTTCTTT.

The gene calls are TRBV11-3 and TRBJ2-4; 10 bases align to TRBD1. Germline-derived CDR1 and CDR2 are SGHNT and YENEEA. CDR3 length: 16 residues. Germline trimming cut 5 bases from V and 5 bases from J; bases unmatched to any gene: 9. CDR3 DNA: TGTGCCAGCAGCAATTCATATGGGACAGGGGAAAACATTCAGTACTTC. Translating gives CASSNSYGTGENIQYF. The whole variable domain, filled in from reference TRBV11-3 and TRBJ2-4, reads EAGVVQSPRYKIIEKKQPVAFWCNPISGHNTLYWYLQNLGQGPELLIRYENEEAVDDSQLPKDRFSAERLKGVDSTLKIQPAELGDSAVYLCASSNSYGTGENIQYFGAGTRLSVL.

The chain is built from TRBV20-1 and TRBJ2-1; 7 nucleotides match TRBD2. V trimming: 8 bases; J trimming: 3 bases; junction bases outside the gene matches: 10. This CDR3 region has 14 residues. Germline-derived CDR1 and CDR2 are DFQATT and SNEGSKA (reference sequence). CDR3: CSLRRGGDYNEQFF. The DNA for the CDR3 is TGCAGTCTCCGACGGGGAGGGGACTACAATGAGCAGTTCTTC.

With regard to this clonotype: An end of the junction differs from the germline gene, which may be a read error. This sequence joins TRBV6-2 or TRBV6-3 and TRBJ1-2, with 8 bases identical to TRBD1. Germline loops: CDR1 MNHEY, CDR2 SVGEGT. The CDR3 totals 15 residues. The CDR3 bases are TGTGCCGGCAGTTTTTTCCGGACAGGGCACTATGGCTACACCTTC. Protein product: CAGSFFRTGHYGYTF.

V is TRBV7-8 and J is TRBJ1-5; TRBD1 matches 9 bases. Trimming removed 2 bases from V and 5 bases from J; junction bases left unmatched: 7. Germline V gives CDR1 SGHVS, CDR2 FQNEAQ. The CDR3 contains 16 residues. The CDR3 DNA follows: TGTGCCAGCAGCTTACTACCGGACAGGGGTGATCAGCCCCAGCATTTT. Its translation: CASSLLPDRGDQPQHF. Looking up the rest from reference TRBV7-8 and TRBJ1-5 gives the full variable domain: GAGVSQSPRYKVAKRGQDVALRCDPISGHVSLFWYQQALGQGPEFLTYFQNEAQLDKSGLPSDRFFAERPEGSVSTLKIQRTQQEDSAVYLCASSLLPDRGDQPQHFGDGTRLSIL.

This clonotype was observed a few times. The chain combines TRBV9 with TRBJ1-1; 8 bases agree with TRBD1. V was clipped by 0 bases and J by 3 bases; unmatched bases: 10. From germline, CDR1 is SGDLS and CDR2 YYNGEE. This CDR3 has 17 amino acids. CDR3 in DNA: TGTGCCAGCAGCGTAGGGGGCAGGGGGCTTGGATACACTGAAGCTTTCTTT. It encodes CASSVGGRGLGYTEAFF.

CDR3 coding DNA: TGCAGCGTTCTACAAATGGATAACACCGGGGAGCTGTTTTTT. Amino acid sequence: CSVLQMDNTGELFF. The chain couples TRBV29-1 to TRBJ2-2; no clear D gene. This CDR3 contains 14 residues. V was clipped by 5 bases and J by 2 bases, with 12 bases between them. Germline-derived CDR1 and CDR2 are SQVTM and ANQGSEA.

This clonotype was recorded at least ten times. No DNA is shown, since the ends of the CDR3 on it are uncertain; the CDR3 is the one TCRdb lists. This chain joins TRBV5-1 and TRBJ1-1; TRBD1, the table's D call, was not compared with the DNA. Germline assignment: CDR1 SGHRS and CDR2 YFSETQ. The CDR3 has 14 residues if both end residues are counted. The CDR3 protein is CASSSTLGHTEAFF.

Many counts were recorded for this clonotype. V gene TRBV4-3 combines with J gene TRBJ1-6; unclear D gene. Germline CDR1 and CDR2: LGHNA and YSLEER. The germline V and J ends were trimmed by 4 bases and 7 bases, with 20 bases remaining between them. The CDR3 is made up of 17 amino acids. The CDR3 DNA follows: TGCGCCAGCAGCCCTGTAGTCCAGGAGCAGATGAATTCACCCCTCCACTTT. This sequence encodes CASSPVVQEQMNSPLHF.

This clonotype has more than one count but fewer than ten. The chain joins TRBV5-1 to TRBJ1-1; D might be TRBD1 (5 bases). The V gene lost 1 base and the J gene lost 0 bases, with 16 bases spanning the gap. Germline V gene sequence: CDR1 SGHRS, CDR2 YFSETQ. There are 17 residues in the CDR3. The CDR3 region has the DNA TGCGCCAGCAGCTTGCGTCTTGGGGCTCCTATGAACACTGAAGCTTTCTTT. Its protein product is CASSLRLGAPMNTEAFF.

The sample holds a few counts of this clonotype. This chain connects TRBV7-9 to TRBJ1-1; D ambiguous. Deletions cut 7 bases from V and 5 bases from J, with 14 bases between. CDR1 SEHNR and CDR2 FQNEAQ come from the germline V gene (reference sequence). The CDR3 loop spans 13 amino acids. This CDR3 is CASTVKGKTEAFF. CDR3 nucleotides: TGTGCCAGCACCGTCAAAGGGAAAACTGAAGCTTTCTTT. Filled out from reference TRBV7-9 and TRBJ1-1, the complete variable domain reads DTGVSQNPRHKITKRGQNVTFRCDPISEHNRLYWYRQTLGQGPEFLTYFQNEAQLEKSRLLSDRFSAERPKGSFSTLEIQRTEQGDSAMYLCASTVKGKTEAFFGQGTRLTVV.

This clonotype was seen more than once but under ten times. The V gene is TRBV4-1, the J gene TRBJ1-2, with D possibly TRBD1 on 6 matching bases. This CDR3 region has 15 residues. V lost 4 bases and J 3 bases, leaving 15 bases between the germline ends. Germline CDR1 reads MGHRA; CDR2 reads YSYEKL. This chain's CDR3 is CASSPLGGAYYGYTF. CDR3 DNA: TGCGCCAGCAGCCCTCTCGGGGGGGCCTACTATGGCTACACCTTC.

This clonotype was seen just once. The chain links TRBV18 to TRBJ1-5; 10 bases are a match to TRBD1. CDR1 and CDR2 (germline): KGHSH, LQKENI. The V and J ends lost 1 base and 5 bases, in that order; junction bases with no gene match: 2. The CDR3 consists of 15 residues. CDR3 nucleotides: TGTGCCAGCTCACCACAGGGGACAGGGGATCAGCCCCAGCATTTT. Protein sequence: CASSPQGTGDQPQHF. The whole variable domain, filled in from reference TRBV18 and TRBJ1-5, reads NAGVMQNPRHLVRRRGQEARLRCSPMKGHSHVYWYRQLPEEGLKFMVYLQKENIIDESGMPKERFSAEFPKEGPSILRIQQVVRGDSAAYFCASSPQGTGDQPQHFGDGTRLSIL.

This clonotype has only a few counts. The rearrangement joins TRBV20-1 to TRBJ2-2; D remains ambiguous. V was shortened by 0 bases and J by 2 bases, with 13 bases between the two germline ends. The germline V gene encodes CDR1 DFQATT and CDR2 SNEGSKA (reference sequence). The CDR3 extends over 16 amino acids. CDR3 nucleotides: TGCAGTGCTAGAGATGGGCGGTCCCCCAACACCGGGGAGCTGTTTTTT. As protein: CSARDGRSPNTGELFF.

With regard to this clonotype: The conserved phenylalanine or tryptophan is not found at the CDR3 terminus, so this likely reflects a read error. The chain joins TRBV19 to TRBJ1-1; D call uncertain. The germline gives CDR1 LNHDA, CDR2 SQIVND (reference sequence). The length of the CDR3 is 12 residues. V lost 8 bases, J lost 4 bases, and 11 bases lay in between. The CDR3 coding sequence is TGTGCCAGTTTTGATCCGATCACTGAAGCTTTCTTG. It is translated as CASFDPITEAFL.

The count of this clonotype is one. The rearrangement links TRBV4-2 to TRBJ1-4; the D is unclear. The germline V and J ends were trimmed by 0 bases and 3 bases, with 11 bases remaining between them. The CDR3 covers 16 residues. The germline gives CDR1 LGHNA, CDR2 YNFKEQ. CDR3 coding DNA: TGTGCCAGCAGCCAAGAAGCGTGGACCCCTAATGAAAAACTGTTTTTT. It codes for CASSQEAWTPNEKLFF.